The source of this T cell receptor (beta chain) is a study of T cell responses to AZD1222 COVID-19 vaccine. Whole-study context: Second-dose intervals near 4 or 12 weeks were combined.

The method was immunoSEQ multiplex PCR; TCRdb's version includes in-frame clones alone and lacks a portion of them. Of about 92,000 clones in the sample, nearly 90% were seen once. Study results and limitations: Receipt of two AZD1222 doses was followed by a rise in Spike-specific TCR breadth and depth.

This clone was recorded once. The antigen remains undetermined. V was pared by 2 bases and J by 2 bases, with 6 bases between. The CDR3 has 13 amino acids. Germline CDR1 is WNHNN and CDR2 is SYGVQD (reference sequence). Material: peripheral blood, obtained on day 0 of AZD1222 vaccination. The sequence came from an adult in good health. J is TRBJ1-2 and V is TRBV10-1; D unresolved. This CDR3 is CASSEDTNYGYTF. For the CDR3, the DNA is TGCGCCAGCAGTGAGGACACCAACTATGGCTACACCTTC.